This entry concerns a single T cell receptor (beta chain). What it binds is unknown. This entry belongs to a study of shared clonotypes between healthy human individuals. Study observations and caveats: Relative to clonotypes present in all four donors, those not shared had lower generation probabilities.

Clones were read by immunoSEQ multiplex PCR, and TCRdb kept only the in-frame ones, dropping some. Counted here are 2 million to 2.5 million clones, 80% to 95% occurring once; the ten biggest clones make up 0.39%. V shed 5 bases, J shed 2 bases, and the junction held 3 bases outside the gene matches. The CDR3 is 14 residues long. Germline values: CDR1 SQVTM, CDR2 ANQGSEA. The specimen was naive CD4+ T cells from PBMCs. Subset described: CD45RA+ positively selected. V gene TRBV29-1 combines with J gene TRBJ2-2; 9 nucleotides align to TRBD2. The clonotype comes from a man in his late teens or twenties in good health. Some clones in this sample may be carry-over from other donors' samples. The CDR3 loop reads CSVRTSDNTGELFF. In DNA form, the CDR3 reads TGCAGCGTTAGGACTAGCGATAACACCGGGGAGCTGTTTTTT.